The 13 T cell receptor beta chains in this list originate from one sample, sequenced in a study of T-cell memory formation after mild COVID-19. Each CDR3 protein gets one entry after TCRdb re-called the 5' RACE reads with MiXCR. The table includes 450,000 to 650,000 distinct CDR3 sequences, less than 25% detected once. Specimen: PBMCs or a T cell subset sorted from them (not recorded which). The receptors originated from an adult woman who had mild COVID-19 (a few samples of this study predate the infection). Cell type and time point are not known.

This sequence joins TRBV20-1 and TRBJ2-5; tentatively, D is TRBD2 (7 bases). V lost 6 bases, J lost 3 bases, and 14 bases lay in between. CDR1 is DFQATT, CDR2 SNEGSKA, per germline (reference sequence). CDR3 length: 13 residues. The CDR3: CSAGRGKEETQYF. The CDR3 DNA reads as TGCAGTGCAGGGAGGGGGAAAGAAGAGACCCAGTACTTC.

This chain joins TRBV7-9 and TRBJ1-6; D gene unclear. The V gene lost 5 bases and the J gene lost 8 bases, with 16 bases spanning the gap. The CDR3 consists of 15 residues. CDR1 is SEHNR, CDR2 FQNEAQ, per germline (reference sequence). CDR3 coding DNA: TGTGCCAGCAGCCTAAGCTCGGACGTGGATTCACCCCTCCACTTT. Translating gives CASSLSSDVDSPLHF.

The chain combines TRBV27 with TRBJ2-1; D may be TRBD1 or TRBD2 (5 bases each). CDR3 length equals 16 residues. Trimming shortened V by 1 base and J by 8 bases, and 18 bases separated the two germline ends. Germline CDR1 is MNHEY and CDR2 is SMNVEV (reference sequence). CDR3 residues: CASSLFAGTVIHEQFF. Written as DNA, the CDR3 is TGTGCCAGCAGTTTATTCGCCGGGACGGTCATTCATGAGCAGTTCTTC.

This clonotype was detected a few times. The V gene is TRBV9, the J gene TRBJ2-2; the D gene is possibly TRBD2 (6 bases). The CDR3 sequence is 18 residues long. Germline CDR1 SGDLS, CDR2 YYNGEE. Trimming removed 0 bases at V and 4 bases at J, with 19 bases between. CDR3 loop: CASSVALTGEAVTGELFF. CDR3 nucleotide sequence: TGTGCCAGCAGCGTAGCTTTAACGGGGGAAGCGGTCACCGGGGAGCTGTTTTTT.

This clonotype was recorded a few times. The chain links TRBV7-2 to TRBJ1-1; no reliable D call. The CDR3 loop spans 16 amino acids. In germline, CDR1 is SGHTA, CDR2 FQGNSA. V lost 4 bases, J lost 1 base, and 16 bases lay in between. CDR3 sequence reads: CASSSQRAGTNTEAFF. As DNA, the CDR3 is TGTGCCAGCAGCTCACAAAGGGCAGGAACGAACACTGAAGCTTTCTTT.

The table lists this clonotype with a few counts. This chain uses TRBV5-1 with TRBJ1-1; D ambiguous. Germline loops: CDR1 SGHRS, CDR2 YFSETQ. The CDR3 loop spans 17 amino acids. Between the trimmed V and J ends, which lost 0 bases and 4 bases, there was a span of 19 bases. CDR3 loop: CASSLDTVPASGTEAFF. Written as DNA, the CDR3 is TGCGCCAGCAGCTTGGATACGGTCCCGGCGTCTGGCACTGAAGCTTTCTTT.

In this sample, this clonotype turned up many times. The chain has TRBV5-1 and TRBJ2-1; 7 bases map to TRBD1. CDR1 SGHRS and CDR2 YFSETQ come from the germline V gene. J lost 7 bases, V lost 0 bases, and 4 bases had no gene match. The length of the CDR3 is 14 residues. CDR3 sequence: CASSLGQGVNEQFF. The CDR3 DNA reads TGCGCCAGCAGCTTGGGCCAGGGGGTAAATGAGCAGTTCTTC.

CDR3 sequence: CSASRDNKNTEAFF. DNA for the CDR3: TGCAGTGCTAGCCGGGACAATAAGAACACTGAAGCTTTCTTT. The chain joins TRBV20-1 to TRBJ1-1, with D tentatively TRBD1 (6 bases). The V and J ends lost 3 bases and 1 base respectively, with 12 bases between them. This CDR3 region has 14 residues. Looked up from germline, CDR1 is DFQATT and CDR2 is SNEGSKA (reference sequence).

In DNA, the CDR3 is TGTGCCAGCAGCTTTGGACAGGGGGATTCACCCCTCCACTTT. Amino acids: CASSFGQGDSPLHF. This sequence joins TRBV7-9 and TRBJ1-6, with TRBD1 matching 10 bases. This CDR3 is built from 14 residues. The V gene end was trimmed by 3 bases and the J gene end by 8 bases; junction bases not matched to a gene: 1. CDR1 and CDR2 from the germline V gene are SEHNR and FQNEAQ (reference sequence).

This clonotype has only a few counts. The chain joins TRBV9 to TRBJ2-7; D possibly corresponds to TRBD1 (6 bases). Trimming took off 0 bases at V and 3 bases at J, with 10 bases between the two ends. Germline V gene data show CDR1 as SGDLS and CDR2 as YYNGEE. This CDR3 comprises 14 residues. CDR3 residues: CASSVVQDSYEQYF. The CDR3 DNA sequence: TGTGCCAGCAGCGTAGTGCAGGACAGCTACGAGCAGTACTTC.

This clonotype occurred many times. The CDR3 here is CASSLSTLDHLGQYF. In DNA, the CDR3 is TGTGCCAGCAGCTTAAGTACGCTGGATCACCTTGGGCAGTATTTT. The chain recombines TRBV7-9 with TRBJ2-3, with D unresolved. CDR3 length equals 15 residues. The V and J ends lost 2 bases and 11 bases respectively, with 20 bases between them. Germline V lookup: CDR1 SEHNR, CDR2 FQNEAQ (reference sequence).

This clonotype was counted only a few times. The rearrangement joins TRBV7-9 to TRBJ2-7, with D unclear. Trimming cost V 4 bases and J 0 bases, with 7 bases left between them. CDR1 is SEHNR, CDR2 FQNEAQ, per germline (reference sequence). The CDR3 loop spans 13 amino acids. CDR3 nucleotides: TGTGCCAGCAGCTCCCGTTTCTCCTACGAGCAGTACTTC. It is translated as CASSSRFSYEQYF.

Only a few counts were recorded for this clonotype. This CDR3 is CASSQVVRNIQYF. The CDR3 DNA is TGCGCCAGCAGCCAAGTGGTTCGTAATATTCAGTACTTC. The chain has TRBV4-1 and TRBJ2-4; D gene ambiguous. This CDR3 region has 13 residues. Trimming took 1 base from V and 10 from J, leaving 11 bases between them. CDR1 is MGHRA, CDR2 YSYEKL, per germline.